Listed below are T cell receptor beta chains from one sample, sequenced in a study of identical twins. TCRdb itself ran the 5' RACE reads through MiXCR, one entry per CDR3 protein. This table holds hundreds of thousands of distinct CDR3 sequences, roughly 24% found once. The same sample was also used in a study of T cells expressing NK-cell markers.

Sequenced sample: CD4+ T cells sorted from blood. The receptors stem from a young woman in good health. Each CDR3 is given with its conserved first and last residue. The D gene is left open where the match is weak. Expanded clones are given a class, and other clones once, few, many or no size at all.

clone size,V gene,J gene,D gene,CDR3 protein,CDR3 DNA
few,TRBV4-3,TRBJ2-7,TRBD2,CASSHRTSGNYYEQYF,TGCGCCAGCAGCCACCGGACTAGCGGGAATTACTACGAGCAGTACTTC
few,TRBV20-1,TRBJ2-7,.,CSARRRAEEQYF,TGCAGTGCTAGACGGCGGGCGGAGGAGCAGTACTTC
.,TRBV18,TRBJ2-7,TRBD1,CASSPPGQGGEQYF,TGTGCCAGCTCACCCCCGGGACAGGGGGGCGAGCAGTACTTC
few,TRBV29-1,TRBJ1-2,TRBD1,CSVRQGDYGYTF,TGCAGCGTTCGACAGGGCGATTATGGCTACACCTTC
few,TRBV5-1,TRBJ2-5,.,CASNKGGAETQYF,TGCGCCAGCAACAAAGGGGGGGCAGAGACCCAGTACTTC
few,TRBV6-2/TRBV6-3,TRBJ2-3,.,CASVRREGTDTQYF,TGTGCCAGCGTACGACGGGAAGGCACAGATACGCAGTATTTT
many,TRBV12-3/TRBV12-4,TRBJ2-1,TRBD2,CASSFGLAGYNEQFF,TGTGCCAGCAGTTTTGGACTAGCAGGCTACAATGAGCAGTTCTTC
.,TRBV12-3/TRBV12-4,TRBJ2-7,.,CASSGRRARHEQYF,TGTGCCAGCAGTGGTAGGAGGGCGAGGCACGAGCAGTACTTC
few,TRBV7-9,TRBJ1-5,TRBD1,CASSRQGTGQPQHF,TGTGCCAGCAGCCGACAGGGGACGGGCCAGCCCCAGCATTTT
.,TRBV20-1,TRBJ2-5,TRBD2,CSAARTSGGQETQYF,TGCAGTGCTGCCCGGACTAGCGGGGGCCAAGAGACCCAGTACTTC
.,TRBV14,TRBJ2-1,.,CASSQDYGGGEQFF,TGTGCCAGCAGCCAAGATTACGGGGGAGGTGAGCAGTTCTTC
.,TRBV12-3/TRBV12-4,TRBJ2-1,TRBD2,CASSLRTSGGSGNEQFF,TGTGCCAGCAGTTTACGGACTAGCGGGGGATCGGGGAATGAGCAGTTCTTC
few,TRBV20-1,TRBJ1-6,.,CSAATGLLDSPLHF,TGCAGTGCAGCGACAGGTCTCCTGGATTCACCCCTCCACTTT
.,TRBV4-1,TRBJ2-3,TRBD2,CASSQDLKLAGMLSTDTQYF,TGCGCCAGCAGCCAAGATCTTAAGCTAGCGGGAATGTTATCGACAGATACGCAGTATTTT
few,TRBV20-1,TRBJ2-1,TRBD2,CSASGREKQFF,TGCAGTGCTAGTGGGCGGGAGAAGCAGTTCTTC
many,TRBV20-1,TRBJ1-2,.,CSASVDPYGYTF,TGCAGTGCTAGCGTAGACCCCTATGGCTACACCTTC
few,TRBV5-1,TRBJ1-2,TRBD1,CASSWGTGDGRGYTF,TGCGCCAGCAGCTGGGGGACAGGGGATGGCCGGGGCTACACCTTC
.,TRBV7-6,TRBJ2-1,.,CASTQARSSYNEQFF,TGTGCCAGCACCCAAGCTAGGAGCTCCTACAATGAGCAGTTCTTC
.,TRBV10-3,TRBJ2-6,.,CATSPTDVSGANVLTF,TGTGCCACCAGCCCGACGGATGTCTCTGGGGCCAACGTCCTGACTTTC
.,TRBV6-1,TRBJ2-3,.,CASSEVGSTDTQYF,TGTGCCAGCAGTGAAGTAGGGAGCACAGATACGCAGTATTTT
few,TRBV5-1,TRBJ2-5,TRBD1,CASSLVPGGSETQYF,TGCGCCAGCAGCTTGGTTCCAGGGGGCAGCGAGACCCAGTACTTC
.,TRBV20-1,TRBJ2-1,TRBD2,CSAGAGRNEQFF,TGCAGTGCTGGAGCGGGGCGCAATGAGCAGTTCTTC
.,TRBV5-1,TRBJ2-7,.,CASSPPTTYEQYF,TGCGCCAGCAGCCCACCGACCACCTACGAGCAGTACTTC
.,TRBV20-1,TRBJ2-6,.,CSAAGAGANVLTF,TGCAGTGCAGCAGGGGCTGGGGCCAACGTCCTGACTTTC
few,TRBV24-1,TRBJ2-1,.,CATSDARLNEQFF,TGTGCCACCAGTGACGCCAGACTCAATGAGCAGTTCTTC
.,TRBV18,TRBJ2-7,.,CASSPGAAYEQYF,TGTGCCAGCTCACCAGGGGCCGCCTACGAGCAGTACTTC
many,TRBV7-8,TRBJ2-7,.,CASSLVSNYEQYF,TGTGCCAGCAGCTTAGTTAGTAACTACGAGCAGTACTTC
few,TRBV29-1,TRBJ1-1,.,CSVEGEQAFF,TGCAGCGTTGAAGGGGAGCAAGCTTTCTTT
.,TRBV10-3,TRBJ2-4,.,CAISPQGRGAAKNIQYF,TGTGCCATCAGTCCCCAGGGAAGAGGGGCAGCCAAAAACATTCAGTACTTC
few,TRBV25-1,TRBJ2-2,.,CASSEIAGQNTGELFF,TGTGCCAGCAGTGAAATTGCGGGACAAAACACCGGGGAGCTGTTTTTT
once,TRBV21-1,TRBJ1-2,.,CVQTYGGNNYGYTF,TGTGTCCAGACCTACGGGGGTAATAACTATGGCTACACCTTC
.,TRBV5-1,TRBJ2-7,TRBD2,CASRPGLAGEQYF,TGCGCCAGCAGACCGGGACTAGCGGGCGAGCAGTACTTC
many,TRBV7-8,TRBJ2-1,.,CASSRSRGARSNEQFF,TGTGCCAGCAGCCGATCTCGCGGTGCCCGTTCTAATGAGCAGTTCTTC
.,TRBV2,TRBJ2-7,.,CADGTANEQYF,TGTGCGGACGGGACGGCAAACGAGCAGTACTTC
few,TRBV20-1,TRBJ2-4,.,CSAFSWGRMAGEVSKNIQYF,TGCAGTGCCTTCTCGTGGGGGCGGATGGCGGGAGAAGTGTCCAAAAACATTCAGTACTTC
.,TRBV29-1,TRBJ2-5,.,CSVDNTGYQETQYF,TGCAGCGTTGATAATACAGGCTACCAAGAGACCCAGTACTTC
few,TRBV12-3/TRBV12-4,TRBJ2-3,.,CASSSQGNIGGDTQYF,TGTGCCAGCAGTTCCCAGGGGAATATCGGGGGAGATACGCAGTATTTT
.,TRBV7-9,TRBJ1-1,TRBD1,CASSTDRISEAFF,TGTGCCAGCAGCACGGACAGGATATCTGAAGCTTTCTTT
few,TRBV20-1,TRBJ2-2,.,CSALGAGTNTGELFF,TGCAGTGCTCTGGGGGCGGGGACGAACACCGGGGAGCTGTTTTTT
.,TRBV12-3/TRBV12-4,TRBJ1-1,.,CASSLARRGYDAFF,TGTGCCAGCAGTTTAGCGAGAAGGGGGTACGATGCTTTCTTT
.,TRBV3-1,TRBJ1-1,.,CASSQYERNTEAFF,TGTGCCAGCAGCCAATATGAGAGAAACACTGAAGCTTTCTTT
few,TRBV5-1,TRBJ1-2,.,CASSYGQSNYGYTF,TGCGCCAGCAGCTACGGACAGTCTAACTATGGCTACACCTTC
.,TRBV12-3/TRBV12-4,TRBJ1-2,.,CASSLKRTDGYTF,TGTGCCAGCAGTTTAAAAAGGACCGATGGCTACACCTTC
few,TRBV11-3,TRBJ2-7,.,CASSGRNSYEQYF,TGTGCCAGCAGCGGTCGGAACTCCTACGAGCAGTACTTC
.,TRBV7-9,TRBJ2-7,.,CASSPGLMSSYEQYF,TGTGCCAGCAGCCCCGGGCTCATGAGCTCCTACGAGCAGTACTTC
few,TRBV20-1,TRBJ2-3,.,CSASVAGHRGDTQYF,TGCAGTGCTAGCGTGGCAGGCCACCGCGGAGATACGCAGTATTTT
.,TRBV29-1,TRBJ2-7,TRBD2,CSVRGLAGSYEQYF,TGCAGCGTCCGGGGACTAGCGGGCTCCTACGAGCAGTACTTC
.,TRBV6-1,TRBJ1-4,.,CASGRSIVLEKLFF,TGTGCCAGCGGACGATCGATTGTTTTGGAAAAACTGTTTTTT
.,TRBV11-2,TRBJ2-7,TRBD2,CASSLEPSGRAPEYF,TGTGCCAGCAGCTTAGAACCTAGCGGGAGGGCCCCGGAGTACTTC
once,TRBV12-3/TRBV12-4,TRBJ2-4,TRBD1,CASSLGTGGRYF,TGTGCCAGCAGTTTAGGGACAGGGGGCCGATACTTC
few,TRBV15,TRBJ1-4,.,CATREGRGTEKLFF,TGTGCCACCAGGGAGGGAAGGGGTACTGAAAAACTGTTTTTT
.,TRBV9,TRBJ1-4,TRBD1,CASSPGGQAEKLFF,TGTGCCAGCAGCCCAGGGGGACAGGCGGAAAAACTGTTTTTT
.,TRBV14,TRBJ1-2,.,CASSPGVARGYTF,TGTGCCAGCAGCCCAGGAGTGGCTAGGGGCTACACCTTC
few,TRBV7-2,TRBJ2-3,.,CASSLQAGSLTDTQYF,TGTGCCAGCAGCTTACAGGCGGGCTCCCTCACAGATACGCAGTATTTT
.,TRBV20-1,TRBJ2-1,.,CSAYRNNEQFF,TGCAGTGCTTACAGAAACAATGAGCAGTTCTTC
few,TRBV6-1,TRBJ1-2,.,CASSERSAEYGYTF,TGTGCCAGCAGTGAAAGGAGTGCGGAGTATGGCTACACCTTC
.,TRBV10-3,TRBJ2-7,.,CAITDSGYEQYF,TGTGCCATCACCGACTCGGGCTACGAGCAGTACTTC
few,TRBV29-1,TRBJ1-5,.,CSVRVTSNQPQHF,TGCAGCGTGCGGGTGACTAGCAATCAGCCCCAGCATTTT